The T cell receptor (beta chain) described here comes from a study of shared clonotypes between healthy human individuals. Study context: Three plates were used per donor for CD4 naive, three for CD4 memory, two for CD8 naive and one for CD8 memory. Study-level results: Unshared clonotypes carried lower generation probabilities than those common to all four donors. Though the depth was large, rarefaction showed that sorted-subset sequencing was incomplete.

To note about this clone: The antigen is unknown.

When replicate PCRs were run on sorted subsets, they used 200 to 250 ng DNA, approximately 27,000 T cell genomes. Sequencing used immunoSEQ multiplex PCR; TCRdb keeps in-frame clones, though not all of them. Of roughly 1,000,000 clones detected, about 84% appear once; the ten largest clones hold roughly 0.56%. Trimming left V 0 bases short and J 4 bases short, with 10 bases between. The germline CDR1 and CDR2 sequences are MGHRA and YSYEKL. The CDR3 sequence is 15 residues long. This TCR was recovered from a man younger than 30 in good health. Some clones in this sample may be carry-over from other donors' samples. The chain employs TRBV4-1 and TRBJ2-1; D is uncertain. The sequenced sample consisted of memory CD4+ T cells from PBMCs. Documented subset: CD45RA-negative fraction. This CDR3 reads CASSQEGIAYNEQFF. CDR3 in DNA: TGCGCCAGCAGCCAAGAGGGAATTGCTTACAATGAGCAGTTCTTC.